These 21 T cell receptor beta chains came from one sample sequenced in a study of blood T cell repertoires in COVID-19. Generated by immunoSEQ multiplex PCR, the TCRdb table keeps only in-frame clones and is missing some. The sample includes 200,000 to 300,000 clones, around 88% of them seen just once. The source material was peripheral blood. The receptors here all came from a woman in her thirties who had recovered from COVID-19.

This chain links TRBV6-5 with TRBJ2-5; TRBD1 agrees at 11 bases. CDR3 length: 16 amino acids. V was pared by 2 bases and J by 5 bases, with 7 bases of the junction left unmatched. From germline, CDR1 is MNHEY and CDR2 SVGAGI. The CDR3 bases are TGTGCCAGCAGTTACGGACAGGGGGCGCCTGGGGAGACCCAGTACTTC. Amino acids: CASSYGQGAPGETQYF.

The J gene is TRBJ1-2, the V gene TRBV12-3 or TRBV12-4; 7 bases map to TRBD1. The CDR3 extends over 13 amino acids. The trim removed 7 bases at V and 5 bases at J, leaving 7 bases unmatched. The CDR3 spells CASISGGRYGYTF. The CDR3 DNA reads TGTGCCAGCATCTCAGGGGGTCGGTATGGCTACACCTTC.

The chain has TRBV9 and TRBJ2-5; TRBD2 aligns across 9 bases. The CDR3 is made up of 17 amino acids. V was clipped by 0 bases and J by 2 bases; unmatched bases: 8. Germline-derived CDR1 and CDR2 are SGDLS and YYNGEE. The CDR3 bases are TGTGCCAGCAGCGTAGGAACTGGGGCGGGGGGGCAAGAGACCCAGTACTTC. It translates to CASSVGTGAGGQETQYF.

The chain is built from TRBV3-1 (or the pseudogene TRBV3-2) and TRBJ2-7; 9 positions agree with TRBD1. Losses at the gene ends were 1 base for V and 3 bases for J; bases not matched to a gene: 10. CDR3 size: 17 residues. The germline V gene encodes CDR1 LGHDT and CDR2 YNNKEL (reference sequence). CDR3 nucleotide sequence: TGTGCCAGCAGCCAAGCGAGATTATGGACAGGGGTCTACGAGCAGTACTTC. Translated: CASSQARLWTGVYEQYF.

The chain has TRBV6-5 and TRBJ1-4, with 9 bases fitting TRBD1. The trim removed 8 bases at V and 4 bases at J, leaving 8 bases unmatched. Germline V gene sequence: CDR1 MNHEY, CDR2 SVGAGI. This CDR3 spans 15 amino acids. CDR3 loop: CASSDGTGFNEKLFF. The CDR3 coding sequence is TGTGCCAGCTCAGACGGGACAGGGTTTAATGAAAAACTGTTTTTT.

This chain joins TRBV12-5 and TRBJ2-7, with TRBD1 identical over 9 bases. This CDR3 spans 15 amino acids. Germline V gene lookup returns CDR1 LGHNT and CDR2 FRNRAP. V trimming: 5 bases; J trimming: 0 bases; junction bases outside the gene matches: 5. The DNA of the CDR3 is TGTGCTAGTGGTACCGGACAGGGGAACTCCTACGAGCAGTACTTC. Translated, it gives CASGTGQGNSYEQYF. Together with reference TRBV12-5 and TRBJ2-7, the CDR3 gives the full variable domain: DARVTQTPRHKVTEMGQEVTMRCQPILGHNTVFWYRQTMMQGLELLAYFRNRAPLDDSGMPKDRFSAEMPDATLATLKIQPSEPRDSAVYFCASGTGQGNSYEQYFGPGTRLTVT.

The chain has TRBV7-9 and TRBJ2-1; D may be TRBD1 (5 bases). This CDR3 contains 13 residues. CDR1 is SEHNR, CDR2 FQNEAQ, per germline (reference sequence). The V end lost 2 bases, the J end lost 6 bases, and 8 bases lay between the germline ends. The CDR3 loop is CASSLKGANEQFF. The CDR3 nucleotides are TGTGCCAGCAGCTTAAAAGGGGCCAATGAGCAGTTCTTC.

The count of this clone is one. In DNA, the CDR3 is TGTGCCAGCAGCTCCCTAACCAGGGGTCGGGTCGGGGAGCTGTTTTTT. It is translated as CASSSLTRGRVGELFF. The J gene is TRBJ2-2, the V gene TRBV7-6; D possibly corresponds to TRBD1 (6 bases). Germline loops: CDR1 SGHVS, CDR2 FNYEAQ. Trimming shortened V by 4 bases and J by 7 bases, and 19 bases separated the two germline ends. There are 16 residues in the CDR3.

The chain couples TRBV4-1 to TRBJ1-1; D may be TRBD1 (5 bases). Deletions cut 0 bases from V and 4 bases from J, with 18 bases between. The CDR3 is 17 amino acids. Germline V lookup: CDR1 MGHRA, CDR2 YSYEKL. In DNA, the CDR3 is TGCGCCAGCAGCCAAGAGGTTACGGCAGGGTGGGGCACTGAAGCTTTCTTT. Protein: CASSQEVTAGWGTEAFF.

This clone was counted once. The chain recombines TRBV6-2 or TRBV6-3 with TRBJ1-2; 10 bases align to TRBD1. Germline V CDR1 and CDR2: MNHEY, SVGEGT. There are 15 residues in the CDR3. The ends lost 2 bases at V and 4 bases at J; junction bases unmatched: 4. The CDR3: CASSYTGTGAYGYTF. The DNA of the CDR3 is TGTGCCAGCAGTTACACCGGGACAGGGGCCTATGGCTACACCTTC.

This chain connects TRBV6-5 to TRBJ1-2; tentative D call: TRBD1 (6 bases). This CDR3 is built from 16 residues. V dropped 0 bases and J dropped 4 bases, with 15 bases sitting between them. Germline V gene lookup returns CDR1 MNHEY and CDR2 SVGAGI. The CDR3 reads CASSYSDLQGAYGYTF. The CDR3 DNA reads TGTGCCAGCAGTTACTCCGACTTACAGGGAGCCTATGGCTACACCTTC.

The chain links TRBV5-1 to TRBJ2-7, with TRBD1 matching over 8 bases. The CDR3 length is 14 residues. Germline V lookup: CDR1 SGHRS, CDR2 YFSETQ. The trim removed 2 bases at V and 2 bases at J, leaving 3 bases unmatched. CDR3: CASSLTGGAYEQYF. In DNA form, the CDR3 reads TGCGCCAGCAGCTTAACAGGGGGTGCCTACGAGCAGTACTTC.

V usage is TRBV5-6 and J usage is TRBJ1-4; D remains ambiguous. This CDR3 comprises 14 residues. V lost 3 bases to trimming and J lost 1 base, with 7 bases between them. Germline-derived CDR1 and CDR2 are SGHDT and YYEEEE. CDR3 coding DNA: TGTGCCAGCAGCTCGGAGGGAACTAATGAAAAACTGTTTTTT. It codes for CASSSEGTNEKLFF. Supplemented by reference TRBV5-6 and TRBJ1-4, the full variable domain reads DAGVTQSPTHLIKTRGQQVTLRCSPKSGHDTVSWYQQALGQGPQFIFQYYEEEERQRGNFPDRFSGHQFPNYSSELNVNALLLGDSALYLCASSSEGTNEKLFFGSGTQLSVL.

In this sample, this clone turned up a few times. This chain joins TRBV19 and TRBJ1-1, with a possible D match to TRBD1 (5 bases). The CDR3 has 13 amino acids. Germline CDR1 and CDR2: LNHDA and SQIVND (reference sequence). Trimming took off 6 bases at V and 1 base at J, with 9 bases between the two ends. The CDR3: CASSQGRNTEAFF. The CDR3 nucleotides are TGTGCCAGTAGCCAGGGTAGGAACACTGAAGCTTTCTTT.

V gene TRBV19 combines with J gene TRBJ1-2; D not resolved. The V gene lost 2 bases and the J gene lost 1 base, with 8 bases spanning the gap. The CDR3 is 14 amino acids. Germline V lookup: CDR1 LNHDA, CDR2 SQIVND (reference sequence). CDR3 coding DNA: TGTGCCAGTAGTATACTTGGCAGTAACTATGGCTACACCTTC. This translates into CASSILGSNYGYTF. The full variable domain, completed using reference TRBV19 and TRBJ1-2, is DGGITQSPKYLFRKEGQNVTLSCEQNLNHDAMYWYRQDPGQGLRLIYYSQIVNDFQKGDIAEGYSVSREKKESFPLTVTSAQKNPTAFYLCASSILGSNYGYTFGSGTRLTVV.

The chain links TRBV9 to TRBJ1-4; D is uncertain. Trimming took off 0 bases at V and 6 bases at J, with 9 bases between the two ends. Germline CDR1 is SGDLS and CDR2 is YYNGEE. The CDR3 spans 14 residues. CDR3 region: CASSVDGEDEKLFF. The CDR3 region has the DNA TGTGCCAGCAGCGTAGATGGGGAGGATGAAAAACTGTTTTTT. The full variable domain, rest sourced from reference TRBV9 and TRBJ1-4, is DSGVTQTPKHLITATGQRVTLRCSPRSGDLSVYWYQQSLDQGLQFLIQYYNGEERAKGNILERFSAQQFPDLHSELNLSSLELGDSALYFCASSVDGEDEKLFFGSGTQLSVL.

The gene calls are TRBV10-2 and TRBJ2-3; D is perhaps TRBD2 (6 bases). V shed 5 bases and J shed 9 bases, with 18 bases lying between them. Germline V CDR1 and CDR2: WSHSY, SAAADI. The CDR3 is 14 residues long. CDR3: CASSTGGPLVTQYF. The CDR3 bases are TGCGCCAGCAGTACCGGGGGACCCCTAGTCACGCAGTATTTT.

The V gene is TRBV5-8, the J gene TRBJ1-1; unclear D gene. The ends were cut back, 2 bases at V and 10 bases at J, with 12 bases in the middle. Germline-derived CDR1 and CDR2 are SGHTS and YDEGEE. The CDR3 has 12 residues. CDR3 nucleotides: TGTGCCAGCAGCTTACGCCCGCGGGGAGCTTTCTTT. It translates to CASSLRPRGAFF.

The DNA of the CDR3 is TGTGCCAGCAGCGCCCACAGGGCCTATGGCTACACCTTC. It is translated as CASSAHRAYGYTF. V is TRBV9 and J is TRBJ1-2; D possibly corresponds to TRBD1 (6 bases). Trimming cost V 3 bases and J 4 bases, with 10 bases left between them. Germline V lookup: CDR1 SGDLS, CDR2 YYNGEE. The CDR3 extends over 13 amino acids.

The chain has TRBV2 and TRBJ2-1, with a possible D match to TRBD2 (7 bases). V was cut by 1 base and J by 0 bases, with 13 bases left in between. The CDR3 loop spans 17 amino acids. Germline CDR1 SNHLY, CDR2 FYNNEI. CDR3 sequence reads: CASSEGGGPSSYNEQFF. The CDR3 coding sequence is TGTGCCAGCAGTGAAGGGGGGGGGCCTAGCTCCTACAATGAGCAGTTCTTC.

The sample holds one count of this clone. The rearrangement links TRBV9 to TRBJ2-2; 7 nucleotides match TRBD1. Trimming at V came to 0 bases and at J to 6 bases, leaving 8 bases not matched to a gene. This CDR3 is built from 16 residues. The V gene's germline CDR1 is SGDLS and CDR2 YYNGEE. The CDR3: CASSVVQGRVAGELFF. The CDR3 DNA sequence: TGTGCCAGCAGCGTAGTACAGGGGCGCGTTGCCGGGGAGCTGTTTTTT.